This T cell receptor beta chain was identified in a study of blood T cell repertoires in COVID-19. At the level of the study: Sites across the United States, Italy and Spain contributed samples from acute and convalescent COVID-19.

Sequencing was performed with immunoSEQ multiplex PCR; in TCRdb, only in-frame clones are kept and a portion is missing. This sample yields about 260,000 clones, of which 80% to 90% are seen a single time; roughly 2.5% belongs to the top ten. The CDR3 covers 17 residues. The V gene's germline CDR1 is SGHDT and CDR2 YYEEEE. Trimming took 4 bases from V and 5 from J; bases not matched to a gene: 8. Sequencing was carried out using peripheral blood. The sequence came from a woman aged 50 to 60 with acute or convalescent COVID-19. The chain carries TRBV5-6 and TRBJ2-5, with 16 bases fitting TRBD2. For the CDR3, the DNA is TGTGCCAGCAGCGGGGGACTAGCGGGAGGGCCTTTGGAGACCCAGTACTTC. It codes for CASSGGLAGGPLETQYF.